Below are 3 T cell receptor beta chains sequenced from a single sample in a study of Tregs in tolerant kidney transplant recipients. Sequencing was performed with immunoSEQ multiplex PCR; in TCRdb, only in-frame clones are kept and a portion is missing. This sample has tens of thousands of clones, with around 83% found just once. Sample: CD4+ T cells from blood. These receptors were collected from a human donor in good health.

CDR3 residues: CASSPAGAAYGYTF. CDR3 nucleotides: TGTGCCAGCTCACCGGCGGGGGCCGCCTATGGCTACACCTTC. The gene calls are TRBV18 and TRBJ1-2; D is perhaps TRBD1 (6 bases). V was cut by 3 bases and J by 4 bases, with 12 bases left in between. This CDR3 region has 14 residues. Germline-derived CDR1 and CDR2 are KGHSH and LQKENI.

The chain recombines TRBV6-5 with TRBJ1-1; D is unclear. The V gene lost 6 bases and the J gene lost 2 bases, with 7 bases spanning the gap. Germline assignment: CDR1 MNHEY and CDR2 SVGAGI. This CDR3 comprises 12 residues. CDR3 amino acids: CASRDLNTEAFF. The DNA of the CDR3 is TGTGCCAGCAGAGACTTAAACACTGAAGCTTTCTTT.

The sample holds a few counts of this clone. V and J are TRBV4-3 and TRBJ2-1, with 10 bases lining up with TRBD2. V lost 1 base, J lost 6 bases, and 6 bases stayed unmatched. The CDR3 spans 16 residues. From germline, CDR1 is LGHNA and CDR2 YSLEER. The CDR3 loop is CASSQAILAGPNEQFF. The CDR3 DNA reads as TGCGCCAGCAGCCAAGCGATACTAGCGGGACCCAATGAGCAGTTCTTC.